These T cell receptor beta chains were read from a single sample in a study of T cell responses to AZD1222 COVID-19 vaccine. Libraries were prepared by immunoSEQ multiplex PCR; TCRdb keeps only in-frame clonotypes and omits some of them. The data contain tens of thousands of clones, roughly 87% of them seen just once; the ten biggest clones take up about 28%. The material sequenced was peripheral blood, taken 28 days after the second AZD1222 dose. Source of these receptors: an adult who received the AZD1222 COVID-19 vaccine. Both conserved end residues are part of each CDR3. Fields, in order: V gene, J gene, clone size, CDR3 protein. A clone size is listed for some rows: how often the clone was seen (once, few, many), or a class if it is expanded.

>TRBV10-3|TRBJ1-1|NA
CAISESNSYEAFF
>TRBV5-1|TRBJ2-7|NA
CASSAGHNYEQYF
>TRBV5-1|TRBJ2-7|NA
CASNRAGSSYEQYF
>TRBV11-2|TRBJ2-1|NA
CASRIGDRVDEQFF
>TRBV28|TRBJ2-2|NA
CASTRNTGELFF
>TRBV6-5|TRBJ1-5|once
CASSYSRGKQPQHF
>TRBV7-9|TRBJ1-1|NA
CASSLDPRVNTEAFF
>TRBV5-1|TRBJ1-3|few
CASSLQGQASSGNTIYF
>TRBV28|TRBJ2-6|once
CASSTNSGANVLTF
>TRBV6-1|TRBJ1-3|NA
CASSERTASYF
>TRBV28|TRBJ1-1|NA
CASSRWTVEAFF
>TRBV11-2|TRBJ1-2|few
CASSLDYRTADTNYGYTF
>TRBV28|TRBJ2-7|NA
CASSSYRGASSYEQYF
>TRBV5-1|TRBJ2-1|NA
CASSLTGSYNEQFF
>TRBV6-1|TRBJ1-5|NA
CASSEFGTLDQPQHF
>TRBV7-3|TRBJ1-2|NA
CASSPGQGEGYTF
>TRBV15|TRBJ1-4|NA
CATSRELASTNEKLFF
>TRBV27|TRBJ1-2|NA
CASSARQGANYGYTF
>TRBV19|TRBJ2-1|NA
CASSPRRGTYNEQFF
>TRBV7-9|TRBJ2-7|few
CASSFVIAVARTDTYEQYF
>TRBV27|TRBJ1-1|NA
CASKGYASGTEAFF
>TRBV9|TRBJ1-1|NA
CASSVGDRITEAFF
>TRBV5-1|TRBJ1-1|NA
CASSVIPGQDGEAFF
>TRBV7-8|TRBJ2-2|NA
CASSFQSGGTGELFF
>TRBV9|TRBJ2-6|NA
CASSVAGANVLTF
>TRBV7-6|TRBJ2-7|NA
CASSSSQGSHEQYF
>TRBV19|TRBJ2-5|NA
CASSISYQETQYF
>TRBV3-1/TRBV3-2|TRBJ2-1|few
CASSPLAVLRGSYEQFF
>TRBV11-2|TRBJ1-1|NA
CASSFRGARNTEAFF
>TRBV12-3/TRBV12-4|TRBJ2-3|NA
CASSLTDTQYF
>TRBV11-2|TRBJ1-1|NA
CASTPVGITEAFF
>TRBV11-1|TRBJ2-2|NA
CASSHGVDTGELFF
>TRBV5-1|TRBJ1-2|NA
CASSPLQGVNYGYTF
>TRBV5-5|TRBJ2-7|few
CASSSQYEQYF
>TRBV5-1|TRBJ2-3|NA
CASEAGLAADTQYF
>TRBV7-9|TRBJ2-3|NA
CASSFEGSWTDTQYF
>TRBV3-1/TRBV3-2|TRBJ1-4|NA
CASSYHRPANEKLFF
>TRBV4-2|TRBJ2-1|NA
CASSQAGLAGEGPYNEQFF
>TRBV6-6|TRBJ1-5|NA
CASSSFNQPQHF
>TRBV9|TRBJ2-2|NA
CASSVGPGLAGPELFF
>TRBV5-5|TRBJ1-6|NA
CASSLEWVGSPLHF
>TRBV5-8|TRBJ1-2|NA
CASSTGTGNMYGYTF
>TRBV7-9|TRBJ2-7|NA
CASSPRDSFGYEQYF
>TRBV10-1|TRBJ2-7|NA
CAIPKWQYF
>TRBV10-2|TRBJ2-2|NA
CASIDGFNTGELFF
>TRBV7-2|TRBJ2-7|NA
CASSPGISSYEQYF
>TRBV19|TRBJ1-6|few
CSDLVYNSPLHF
>TRBV4-3|TRBJ2-1|NA
CASSQGGWRDNEQFF
>TRBV2|TRBJ1-5|NA
CASSESYSNQPQHF
>TRBV11-2|TRBJ2-7|NA
CASSLRLAFEQYF
>TRBV5-1|TRBJ2-3|NA
CASSLGAADADTQYF